This TCR beta chain was sequenced for a study of graft-versus-host responses after intestinal transplantation. For this clone: What it binds is unknown.

Using immunoSEQ multiplex PCR, the repertoire was profiled, and TCRdb retains in-frame clones only, with some absent. The sample comprises tens of thousands of clones, 91% of which are singletons, and more than 0.095% rests with the top ten. The germline V and J ends were trimmed by 3 bases and 2 bases, with 8 bases remaining between them. Germline V gives CDR1 SQVTM, CDR2 ANQGSEA. This CDR3 spans 13 amino acids. Overall study results and limits: Analysis identified GvH clones in recipient marrow, with some appearing first in ileum or blood.

Source: unstimulated CD4+ T cells sorted from spleen or lymph node cells, taken before intestinal transplant. The source is a human donor who received an intestinal transplant. This chain links TRBV29-1 with TRBJ1-3; D is perhaps TRBD1 (5 bases). The CDR3 region has the DNA TGCAGCGTTGAGCGGGGCACTGGAAACACCATATATTTT. Translation: CSVERGTGNTIYF.